These 5 T cell receptor beta chains were all obtained from the same sample, sequenced in a study of human T cells and chemical hapten exposure (dated by TCRdb to the early 2020s). The meaning of the sample's time point label: patch test 1, 2 weeks after DPC sensitization. The label giving this sample's treatment or condition can be read as: therapeutic diphenylcyclopropenone sensitization with weekly scalp DPC. Receptor libraries were prepared by RACE. For sequencing, a NextSeq 500 was employed. TCRdb applied fastp at Q25 and MiXCR to the public reads, then kept only in-frame beta chains. A single entry per CDR3 protein holds the most common genes and DNA from its merged rows. For this sample there are just under 350,000 distinct CDR3 sequences; around 7% appear just once. About 8% of the sample comes from the top ten. The sequencing here drew on whole blood, taken in connection with sensitization to the hapten diphenylcyclopropenone (DPC). The receptors come from a woman under 30 with alopecia areata. Some clones in this sample may be carry-over from other donors' samples.

The table lists this clonotype with a few counts. The J gene is TRBJ2-2, the V gene TRBV7-9, with 9 bases matching TRBD1. CDR3 length: 15 amino acids. Germline CDR1 and CDR2: SEHNR and FQNEAQ (reference sequence). V lost 4 bases to trimming and J lost 3 bases; unmatched junction nucleotides: 3. CDR3 nucleotide sequence: TGTGCCAGCAGCTCCGGACAGGGGTACACCGGGGAGCTGTTTTTT. Its translation: CASSSGQGYTGELFF.

In the case of this clonotype: A much larger clone sits a single nucleotide away, making a read error possible. The CDR3 sequence is CASTRYNTGELFF. CDR3 nucleotides: TGTGCCAGCACCAGGTACAACACCGGGGAGCTGTTTTTT. The chain is built from TRBV6-2 or TRBV6-3 and TRBJ2-2, with no clear D. The CDR3 runs to 13 residues. Per germline, CDR1 MNHEY and CDR2 SVGEGT. V lost 7 bases to trimming and J lost 2 bases, with 8 bases between them.

This clonotype has a count of ten or more. J is TRBJ2-3 and V is TRBV5-1, with 8 bases identical to TRBD2. The CDR3 sequence is 16 residues long. J gave up 4 bases and V 0 bases, and 7 bases lay outside the gene matches. Germline V gives CDR1 SGHRS, CDR2 YFSETQ. CDR3 DNA sequence: TGCGCCAGCAGCTTGGTGGGACTAGATCTCCCAGATACGCAGTATTTT. Its translation: CASSLVGLDLPDTQYF.

The V gene is TRBV7-3, the J gene TRBJ2-7; 8 bases map to TRBD1. The junction had 5 bases not matched to a gene; V was cut back by 2 bases and J by 2 bases. The CDR3 spans 15 residues. Germline assignment: CDR1 SGHTA and CDR2 FQGTGA. CDR3 region: CASSLEGTGAYEQYF. CDR3 sequence (DNA): TGTGCCAGCAGCTTAGAGGGGACAGGTGCCTACGAGCAGTACTTC.

DNA for the CDR3: TGTGCCAGCAGCTTTGCGCAATTTGGCAGTGCTCGGCCCCAGCATTTT. This gives the protein CASSFAQFGSARPQHF. This chain links TRBV7-9 with TRBJ1-5, with D unresolved. The CDR3 consists of 16 residues. Trimming took 3 bases from V and 9 from J, leaving 21 bases between them. Germline loops: CDR1 SEHNR, CDR2 FQNEAQ (reference sequence). The full variable domain, with the rest looked up from reference TRBV7-9 and TRBJ1-5, is DTGVSQNPRHKITKRGQNVTFRCDPISEHNRLYWYRQTLGQGPEFLTYFQNEAQLEKSRLLSDRFSAERPKGSFSTLEIQRTEQGDSAMYLCASSFAQFGSARPQHFGDGTRLSIL.